This is a list of T cell receptor beta chains from one sample in a study of tumor-infiltrating lymphocytes in primary liver carcinoma. TCRdb re-derived calls from the multiplex PCR reads in MiXCR, one entry per CDR3 protein. The repertoire has tens of thousands of distinct CDR3 sequences, around 79% of them found once; the top ten carry approximately 30%. The source material was liver tumor tissue from sampling region 3. Every receptor here comes from a man between 40 and 49 years old with primary liver carcinoma and hepatitis B virus infection. CDR3s include the opening cysteine and the closing phenylalanine or tryptophan. A D gene is named only where the DNA matches it firmly. Only some rows state a clone size, as once, few, many or a class for expanded clones.

>NA|TRBV25-1|TRBJ2-3|TRBD1
CASSESASPGQGALDTQYF
TGTGCCAGCAGTGAATCCGCAAGTCCGGGACAGGGGGCATTGGATACGCAGTATTTT
>once|TRBV4-1|TRBJ2-6|NA
CASSRGPGATGTNVMTF
TGCGCCAGCAGCCGAGGTCCAGGAGCCACTGGGACCAACGTCATGACTTTC
>NA|TRBV6-5|TRBJ2-7|NA
CVSSSDPSDLYEQYF
TGTGTCAGCAGCTCCGATCCCAGTGACCTTTACGAGCAGTACTTC
>many|TRBV21-1|TRBJ2-7|NA
CASSGGSYEQYF
TGTGCCAGCAGCGGGGGCTCCTACGAGCAGTACTTC
>NA|TRBV12-3/TRBV12-4|TRBJ2-1|TRBD1
CASNYGRGNYNEHFF
TGTGCCAGCAATTATGGCAGGGGGAACTACAATGAGCATTTCTTC
>NA|TRBV29-1|TRBJ2-1|NA
CSGGPATHNEQFF
TGCAGCGGTGGGCCCGCCACCCACAATGAGCAGTTCTTC
>NA|TRBV10-3|TRBJ1-1|TRBD1
CAIGTGGDRKTEAFF
TGTGCCATCGGTACAGGGGGCGATCGGAAAACTGAAGCTTTCTTT
>NA|TRBV7-9|TRBJ2-7|NA
CASSIGSISGQYF
TGTGCCAGCAGCATTGGGAGTATCTCAGGCCAGTACTTC
>NA|TRBV11-2|TRBJ2-7|NA
CVRSLTDGAYEQYF
TGCGTCAGGAGCTTAACCGACGGAGCCTATGAGCAGTACTTC
>NA|TRBV5-6|TRBJ2-7|NA
CASSPFDFSYEQYF
TGTGCCAGTAGCCCCTTCGACTTCTCCTACGAGCAGTACTTC
>NA|TRBV11-1|TRBJ1-1|NA
CTSSSTLNTETFF
TGTACCAGTAGCTCGACCTTGAACACTGAAACTTTCTTT